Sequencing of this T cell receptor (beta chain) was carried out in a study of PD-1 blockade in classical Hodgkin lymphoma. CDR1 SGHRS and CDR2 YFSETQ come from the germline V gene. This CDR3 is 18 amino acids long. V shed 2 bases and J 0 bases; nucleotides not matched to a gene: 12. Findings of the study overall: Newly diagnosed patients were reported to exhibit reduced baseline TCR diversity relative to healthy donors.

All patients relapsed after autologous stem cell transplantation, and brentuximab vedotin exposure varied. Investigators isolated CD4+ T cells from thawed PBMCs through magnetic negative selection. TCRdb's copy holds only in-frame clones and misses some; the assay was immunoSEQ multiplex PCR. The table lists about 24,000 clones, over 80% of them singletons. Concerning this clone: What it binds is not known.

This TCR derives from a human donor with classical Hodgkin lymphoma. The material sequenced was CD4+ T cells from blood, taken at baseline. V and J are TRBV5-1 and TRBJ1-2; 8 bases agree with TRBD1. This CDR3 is CASSFDITGTGPNYGYTF. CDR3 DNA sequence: TGCGCCAGCAGCTTTGACATTACCGGGACAGGACCTAACTATGGCTACACCTTC.